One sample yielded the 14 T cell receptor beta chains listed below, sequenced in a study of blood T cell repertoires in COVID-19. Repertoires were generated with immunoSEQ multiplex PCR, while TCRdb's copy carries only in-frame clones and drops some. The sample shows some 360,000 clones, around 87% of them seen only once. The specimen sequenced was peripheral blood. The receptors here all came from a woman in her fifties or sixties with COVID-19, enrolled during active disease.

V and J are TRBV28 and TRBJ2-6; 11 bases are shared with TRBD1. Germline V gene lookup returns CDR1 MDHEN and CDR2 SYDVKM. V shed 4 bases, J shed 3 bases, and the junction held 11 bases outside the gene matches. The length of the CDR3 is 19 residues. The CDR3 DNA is TGTGCCAGCAGTTCCCTATGGACAGGGGGCTATTTTGGGGCCAACGTCCTGACTTTC. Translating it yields CASSSLWTGGYFGANVLTF.

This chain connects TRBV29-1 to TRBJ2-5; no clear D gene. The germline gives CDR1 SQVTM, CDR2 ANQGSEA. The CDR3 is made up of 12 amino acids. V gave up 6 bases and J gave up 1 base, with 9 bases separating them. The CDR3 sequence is CSVEHSQETQYF. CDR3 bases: TGCAGCGTAGAACATTCCCAAGAGACCCAGTACTTC.

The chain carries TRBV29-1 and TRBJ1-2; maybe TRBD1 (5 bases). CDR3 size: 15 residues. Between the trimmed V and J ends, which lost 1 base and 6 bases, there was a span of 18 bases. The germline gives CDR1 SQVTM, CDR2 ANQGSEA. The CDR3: CSVEGASSQDNGYTF. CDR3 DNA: TGCAGCGTTGAAGGGGCCTCTTCGCAGGACAATGGCTACACCTTC.

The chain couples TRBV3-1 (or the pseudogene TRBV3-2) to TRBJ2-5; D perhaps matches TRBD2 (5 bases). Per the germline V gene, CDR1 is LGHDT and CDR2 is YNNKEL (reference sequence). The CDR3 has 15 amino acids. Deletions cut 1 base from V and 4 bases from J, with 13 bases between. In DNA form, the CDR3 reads TGTGCCAGCAGCCAAGGAGACCTACGGGGAGAGACCCAGTACTTC. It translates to CASSQGDLRGETQYF.

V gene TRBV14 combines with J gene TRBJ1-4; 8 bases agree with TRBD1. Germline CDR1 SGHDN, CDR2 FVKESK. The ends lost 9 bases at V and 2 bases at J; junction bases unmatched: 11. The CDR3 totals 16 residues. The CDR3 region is CARPDRVLATNEKLFF. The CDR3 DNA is TGTGCCAGGCCGGACAGGGTATTAGCGACTAATGAAAAACTGTTTTTT.

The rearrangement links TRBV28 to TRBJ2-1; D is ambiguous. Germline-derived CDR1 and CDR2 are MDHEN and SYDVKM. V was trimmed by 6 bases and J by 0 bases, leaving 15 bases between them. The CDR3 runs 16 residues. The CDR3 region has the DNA TGTGCCAGCAGATCTCACAGAAAGAGCTCCTACAATGAGCAGTTCTTC. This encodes CASRSHRKSSYNEQFF.

CDR3 bases: TGTGCCAGCAACCCTGGACAGGGGTATTCACCCCTCCACTTT. Translated: CASNPGQGYSPLHF. The genes are TRBV5-6 and TRBJ1-6; 9 positions match TRBD1. CDR1 is SGHDT and CDR2 is YYEEEE in the germline V gene. The CDR3 is 14 amino acids. The trim removed 6 bases at V and 8 bases at J, leaving 6 bases unmatched.

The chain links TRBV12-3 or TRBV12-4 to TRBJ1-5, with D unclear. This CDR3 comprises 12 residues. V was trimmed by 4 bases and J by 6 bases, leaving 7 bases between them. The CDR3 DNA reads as TGTGCCAGCAGTTATCCGCGTCAGCCCCAGCATTTT. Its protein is CASSYPRQPQHF.

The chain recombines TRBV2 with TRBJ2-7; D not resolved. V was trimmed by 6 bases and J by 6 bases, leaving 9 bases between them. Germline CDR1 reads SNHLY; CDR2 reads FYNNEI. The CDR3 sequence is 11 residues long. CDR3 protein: CASRRSSEQYF. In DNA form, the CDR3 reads TGTGCCAGCAGACGGTCTTCCGAGCAGTACTTC. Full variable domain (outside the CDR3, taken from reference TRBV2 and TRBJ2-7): EPEVTQTPSHQVTQMGQEVILRCVPISNHLYFYWYRQILGQKVEFLVSFYNNEISEKSEIFDDQFSVERPDGSNFTLKIRSTKLEDSAMYFCASRRSSEQYFGPGTRLTVT.

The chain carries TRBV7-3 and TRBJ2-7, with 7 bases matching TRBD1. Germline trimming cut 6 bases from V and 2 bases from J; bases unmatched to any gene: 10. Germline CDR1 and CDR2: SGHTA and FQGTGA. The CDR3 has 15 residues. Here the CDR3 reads CASSLPGQSTYEQYF. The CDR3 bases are TGTGCCAGCAGTTTACCGGGACAGTCTACCTACGAGCAGTACTTC.

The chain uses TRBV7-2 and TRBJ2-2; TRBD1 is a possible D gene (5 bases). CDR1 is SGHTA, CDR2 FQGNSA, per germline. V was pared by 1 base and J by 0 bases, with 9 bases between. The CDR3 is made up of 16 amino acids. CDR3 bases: TGTGCCAGCAGCTTAGGTGGGGCCGCGAACACCGGGGAGCTGTTTTTT. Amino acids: CASSLGGAANTGELFF.

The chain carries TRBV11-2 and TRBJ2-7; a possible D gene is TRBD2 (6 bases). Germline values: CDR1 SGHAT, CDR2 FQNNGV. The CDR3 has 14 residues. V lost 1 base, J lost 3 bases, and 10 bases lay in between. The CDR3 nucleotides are TGTGCCAGCAGCTTAGGGGGAGGAGTCTACGAGCAGTACTTC. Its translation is CASSLGGGVYEQYF.

For the CDR3, the DNA is TGTGCCAGCAGCTTAGTTCAGGGAAGGGGCACTGAAGCTTTCTTT. This gives the protein CASSLVQGRGTEAFF. The chain has TRBV7-2 and TRBJ1-1; D possibly corresponds to TRBD1 (5 bases). The CDR3 is 15 amino acids. V dropped 1 base and J dropped 4 bases, with 13 bases sitting between them. Germline-derived CDR1 and CDR2 are SGHTA and FQGNSA.

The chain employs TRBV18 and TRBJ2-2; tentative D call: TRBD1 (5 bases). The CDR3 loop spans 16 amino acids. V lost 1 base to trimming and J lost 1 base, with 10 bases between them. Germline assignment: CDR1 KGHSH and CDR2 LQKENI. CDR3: CASSPLLQGNTGELFF. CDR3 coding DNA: TGTGCCAGCTCACCACTCCTTCAGGGGAACACCGGGGAGCTGTTTTTT.